The 27 T cell receptor beta chains below come from one sample, sequenced in a study of T cell repertoires in cytomegalovirus infection (dated by TCRdb to between 2018 and 2020). The instrument given in TCRdb is Illumina HiSeq 1500. TCRdb took the public reads, trimmed them with fastp at Q25, ran MiXCR for clone calling and kept in-frame beta chains. Rows are unified per CDR3 protein, each entry keeping the most common DNA and genes. This sample is represented by about 440,000 distinct CDR3 sequences; roughly 30% of them were singletons. The ten largest clones capture around 15% of the sample. Sequenced input: PBMCs. These TCRs come from a human donor in good health (CMV status not recorded). Some clones in this sample may be carry-over from other donors' samples.

The V gene is TRBV7-3, the J gene TRBJ1-2; the match to TRBD1 covers 9 bases. Germline loops: CDR1 SGHTA, CDR2 FQGTGA. V dropped 4 bases and J dropped 3; count of bases not matched to a gene: 9. The length of the CDR3 is 16 residues. CDR3 sequence reads: CASSSRAGQGYYGYTF. Here the CDR3 DNA reads TGTGCCAGCAGCTCGAGGGCGGGACAGGGTTACTATGGCTACACCTTC.

The chain uses TRBV7-9 and TRBJ2-5; D is uncertain. Trimming pared 5 bases from V and 5 bases from J, leaving 15 bases between. Germline V gene sequence: CDR1 SEHNR, CDR2 FQNEAQ (reference sequence). The CDR3 extends over 14 amino acids. The CDR3 spells CASSLNGVSETQYF. In DNA form, the CDR3 reads TGTGCCAGCAGCCTAAATGGCGTTTCGGAGACCCAGTACTTC.

This clonotype was found a few times. This chain uses TRBV29-1 with TRBJ2-7; D is ambiguous. CDR3 length: 13 residues. V gave up 4 bases and J gave up 5 bases, with 15 bases separating them. Looked up from germline, CDR1 is SQVTM and CDR2 is ANQGSEA. The chain's CDR3 is CSVVRNSINEQYF. The CDR3 DNA sequence: TGCAGCGTTGTCAGGAATAGCATCAACGAGCAGTACTTC.

The rearrangement joins TRBV15 to TRBJ1-1; no firm D call. The V gene's germline CDR1 is LNHNV and CDR2 YYDKDF (reference sequence). V lost 0 bases, J lost 6 bases, and 8 bases lay in between. The CDR3 is 13 residues long. This chain's CDR3 is CATSRDNSPEAFF. CDR3 bases: TGTGCCACCAGCAGAGATAATTCTCCTGAAGCTTTCTTT.

The chain couples TRBV18 to TRBJ1-5; no clear D. Trimming shortened V by 0 bases and J by 7 bases, and 13 bases separated the two germline ends. The CDR3 runs 15 residues. Per germline, CDR1 KGHSH and CDR2 LQKENI. The DNA for the CDR3 is TGTGCCAGCTCACCACCGGAGAGGGTTGGACAGCCCCAGCATTTT. It codes for CASSPPERVGQPQHF. Supplemented by reference TRBV18 and TRBJ1-5, the full variable domain reads NAGVMQNPRHLVRRRGQEARLRCSPMKGHSHVYWYRQLPEEGLKFMVYLQKENIIDESGMPKERFSAEFPKEGPSILRIQQVVRGDSAAYFCASSPPERVGQPQHFGDGTRLSIL.

This clonotype was observed at least ten times. The chain carries TRBV12-3 or TRBV12-4 and TRBJ1-4; D unclear. CDR3 length: 15 amino acids. V lost 5 bases and J lost 5, with 15 bases in between. CDR3 DNA: TGTGCCAGCAGTCCCTCATCACCCGAGAATGAAAAACTGTTTTTT. Its translation is CASSPSSPENEKLFF.

At least ten counts were recorded for this clonotype. V usage is TRBV7-6 and J usage is TRBJ2-1; TRBD1 aligns across 10 bases. CDR3 size: 18 residues. V lost 0 bases, J lost 5 bases, and 10 bases stayed unmatched. Per the germline V gene, CDR1 is SGHVS and CDR2 is FNYEAQ. CDR3 DNA sequence: TGTGCCAGCAGCTTAGCGCCGGGGACAGGGGTGGGGAACAATGAGCAGTTCTTC. This sequence encodes CASSLAPGTGVGNNEQFF.

On this clonotype: Compared with germline, one end of the junction differs, possibly owing to a read error. J is TRBJ2-7 and V is TRBV6-2 or TRBV6-3, with unresolved D. CDR3 length: 18 amino acids. Germline CDR1 MNHEY, CDR2 SVGEGT. The CDR3 spells CASRYWPVDESSSYEQYF. In DNA, the CDR3 is TGTGCCAGCAGGTACTGGCCAGTGGACGAGTCCAGCTCCTACGAGCAGTACTTC.

This clonotype was counted only a few times. V usage is TRBV5-1 and J usage is TRBJ2-2, with unresolved D. The germline V and J ends were trimmed by 0 bases and 6 bases, with 6 bases remaining between them. Germline V gives CDR1 SGHRS, CDR2 YFSETQ. The CDR3 covers 13 residues. The CDR3 DNA reads as TGCGCCAGCAGCTTGGAACCGTCCGGGGAGCTGTTTTTT. It yields the protein CASSLEPSGELFF.

The chain uses TRBV7-2 and TRBJ2-2, with D possibly TRBD2 on 6 matching bases. The germline V gene encodes CDR1 SGHTA and CDR2 FQGNSA. CDR3 length equals 15 residues. Trimming shortened V by 5 bases and J by 3 bases, and 13 bases separated the two germline ends. This chain's CDR3 is CASSTQGLYTGELFF. CDR3 nucleotide sequence: TGTGCCAGCAGCACGCAGGGACTTTACACCGGGGAGCTGTTTTTT.

This clonotype occurred a few times. The chain is built from TRBV6-2 or TRBV6-3 and TRBJ1-1; D perhaps matches TRBD1 (6 bases). The germline V gene encodes CDR1 MNHEY and CDR2 SVGEGT. Trimming stripped 5 bases from V and 2 bases from J, with 12 bases between. This CDR3 comprises 14 residues. The CDR3, as DNA: TGTGCCAGCAGTGAGTACAGGGACAACACTGAAGCTTTCTTT. It is translated as CASSEYRDNTEAFF.

The chain links TRBV5-1 to TRBJ1-1, with D unclear. The CDR3 has 16 residues. Between the trimmed V and J ends, which lost 0 bases and 1 base, there was a span of 13 bases. CDR1 and CDR2 (germline): SGHRS, YFSETQ. CDR3 nucleotide sequence: TGCGCCAGCAGCTTGGGCTCCTCCCTAAGGAACACTGAAGCTTTCTTT. It encodes CASSLGSSLRNTEAFF.

V usage is TRBV5-1 and J usage is TRBJ1-2; D gene unclear. The germline V gene encodes CDR1 SGHRS and CDR2 YFSETQ. V was clipped by 4 bases and J by 8 bases, with 18 bases between them. The CDR3 is 14 amino acids. CDR3 amino acids: CASSRDIESAGYTF. As DNA, the CDR3 is TGCGCCAGCAGCCGAGACATAGAGTCTGCGGGCTACACCTTC.

The chain is built from TRBV6-5 and TRBJ1-2; no clear D. The V end was cut by 5 bases, the J end by 4 bases, with 20 bases between. In germline, CDR1 is MNHEY, CDR2 SVGAGI. The CDR3 covers 16 residues. CDR3 sequence reads: CASSQMQIGSPYGYTF. CDR3 bases: TGTGCCAGCAGTCAAATGCAAATAGGATCCCCCTATGGCTACACCTTC.

There are many counts of this clonotype. The chain recombines TRBV7-2 with TRBJ2-7; D possibly corresponds to TRBD1 (6 bases). V lost 0 bases, J lost 7 bases, and 16 bases lay in between. The CDR3 sequence is 15 residues long. From germline, CDR1 is SGHTA and CDR2 FQGNSA. In nucleotides, the CDR3 is TGTGCCAGCAGCTTAGCCAACATTAGAGGGGGTGAGCAGTACTTC. Amino acids: CASSLANIRGGEQYF.

Comments on this clonotype: One end of the junction does not line up with germline, which may come from a read error. This chain links TRBV6-5 with TRBJ2-7; 9 positions agree with TRBD1. CDR1 MNHEY and CDR2 SVGAGI come from the germline V gene. The CDR3 covers 15 residues. CDR3 bases: TGTGCCCGCAGTGACACCGGGACAGGGTCCTACGAGCAGTACTTC. Translation gives CARSDTGTGSYEQYF.

This clonotype occurred many times. The rearrangement links TRBV11-2 to TRBJ1-1; TRBD1 agrees at 7 bases. This CDR3 contains 12 residues. V trimming: 8 bases; J trimming: 4 bases; junction bases outside the gene matches: 4. Germline V gives CDR1 SGHAT, CDR2 FQNNGV. DNA for the CDR3: TGTGCCAGCGGGGGACAGACCACTGAAGCTTTCTTT. Residues: CASGGQTTEAFF.

The sample holds a few counts of this clonotype. V gene TRBV24-1 combines with J gene TRBJ2-3; D is perhaps TRBD2 (5 bases). Germline V CDR1 and CDR2: KGHDR, SFDVKD. Trimming cost V 4 bases and J 6 bases, with 13 bases left between them. The CDR3 sequence is 14 residues long. CDR3 coding DNA: TGTGCCACCAGTGACTCCGGCCGAGGGGATACGCAGTATTTT. This gives the protein CATSDSGRGDTQYF.

A few counts support this clonotype. The chain combines TRBV27 with TRBJ2-4; D ambiguous. The CDR3 is 15 amino acids. V dropped 5 bases and J dropped 4 bases, with 15 bases sitting between them. In germline, CDR1 is MNHEY, CDR2 SMNVEV (reference sequence). The CDR3: CASSTDQWKKNIQYF. The CDR3, as DNA: TGTGCCAGCAGTACGGACCAGTGGAAGAAAAACATTCAGTACTTC.

The J gene is TRBJ2-5, the V gene TRBV18; D not resolved. Germline CDR1 is KGHSH and CDR2 is LQKENI. This CDR3 spans 17 amino acids. Between the trimmed V and J ends, which lost 2 bases and 2 bases, there was a span of 18 bases. The CDR3 spells CASSPKVGSTRQETQYF. The CDR3, as DNA: TGTGCCAGCTCACCAAAAGTGGGTAGTACCAGACAAGAGACCCAGTACTTC.

This clonotype occurred a few times. J is TRBJ1-3 and V is TRBV7-9, with D maybe TRBD1 (5 bases). CDR1 and CDR2 from the germline V gene are SEHNR and FQNEAQ (reference sequence). The V end was cut by 6 bases, the J end by 0 bases, with 12 bases between. The CDR3 runs 15 residues. This CDR3 reads CASRPRDSSGNTIYF. The CDR3 nucleotides read TGTGCCAGCAGGCCACGGGACTCCTCTGGAAACACCATATATTTT.

This clonotype appeared a few times. CDR3 sequence (DNA): TGTGCCAGCAGCTTGAGAGTGGGCCCTCCGCGACCAAATGAAAAACTGTTTTTT. Residues: CASSLRVGPPRPNEKLFF. V gene TRBV11-2 combines with J gene TRBJ1-4; no clear D gene. Germline CDR1 reads SGHAT; CDR2 reads FQNNGV. Trimming shortened V by 3 bases and J by 5 bases, and 22 bases separated the two germline ends. The CDR3 sequence is 18 residues long. The entire variable domain, with the rest obtained from reference TRBV11-2 and TRBJ1-4, is as follows: EAGVAQSPRYKIIEKRQSVAFWCNPISGHATLYWYQQILGQGPKLLIQFQNNGVVDDSQLPKDRFSAERLKGVDSTLKIQPAKLEDSAVYLCASSLRVGPPRPNEKLFFGSGTQLSVL.

This clonotype was counted at least ten times. V and J are TRBV11-2 and TRBJ2-1, with 7 bases identical to TRBD1. Germline trimming cut 5 bases from V and 5 bases from J; bases unmatched to any gene: 12. Per germline, CDR1 SGHAT and CDR2 FQNNGV. The CDR3 runs 16 residues. This chain's CDR3 is CASSPDRVRVNNEQFF. The CDR3 DNA reads as TGTGCCAGCAGCCCCGACAGGGTTAGGGTAAACAATGAGCAGTTCTTC.

This clonotype was seen more than once but under ten times. The chain joins TRBV29-1 to TRBJ2-5, with TRBD2 as a possible D gene (6 bases). Germline CDR1 reads SQVTM; CDR2 reads ANQGSEA. V lost 7 bases and J 3 bases, leaving 18 bases between the germline ends. CDR3 length: 14 residues. The CDR3 sequence is CSAVLPWGEETQYF. In DNA form, the CDR3 reads TGCAGCGCTGTTCTACCGTGGGGGGAAGAGACCCAGTACTTC.

This clonotype has a handful of counts. The chain couples TRBV15 to TRBJ1-2; a possible D gene is TRBD1 (6 bases). Germline V gene lookup returns CDR1 LNHNV and CDR2 YYDKDF (reference sequence). Trimming pared 3 bases from V and 6 bases from J, leaving 17 bases between. This CDR3 contains 15 residues. CDR3 loop: CATSSNRDTVHGYTF. The CDR3 DNA reads TGTGCCACCAGCAGCAACCGGGACACCGTCCATGGCTACACCTTC.

The chain recombines TRBV29-1 with TRBJ1-2; TRBD1 aligns across 8 bases. The V and J ends lost 6 bases and 7 bases, in that order; junction bases with no gene match: 4. Germline V gene sequence: CDR1 SQVTM, CDR2 ANQGSEA. The CDR3 length is 11 residues. CDR3 DNA: TGCAGCGTCCAGGGGGCTGCTGGCTACACCTTC. Its translation: CSVQGAAGYTF.

This clonotype was recorded many times. This chain connects TRBV7-2 to TRBJ1-4; 7 bases are a match to TRBD1. Germline CDR1 SGHTA, CDR2 FQGNSA. The V gene end was trimmed by 5 bases and the J gene end by 3 bases; junction bases not matched to a gene: 9. The CDR3 is made up of 16 amino acids. CDR3 DNA: TGTGCCAGCAGCCCGGACAGGCACCGGGCTAATGAAAAACTGTTTTTT. This encodes CASSPDRHRANEKLFF.